The present T cell receptor (beta chain) was sequenced within a study of T-cell reconstitution after alpha-beta-depleted transplantation in children listed by TCRdb under 2016. For the wider study: T-cell immune reconstitution after TCRalphabeta/CD19-depleted allogeneic hematopoietic cell transplantation in children was quantitatively tracked in the study by means of TCR repertoire profiling.

As to this clonotype: Its recognized antigen is unknown. Base qualities are not at hand, and no much larger clone is one base apart.

General conclusions and limits of the study: Over subsequent months, a decline in hyperexpanded clone frequencies was noted, and after one year, T-cell counts and TCRbeta diversity were mostly ascribed to newly produced T cells. About two months after transplant, the apparently early recovery of alphabetaT-cell counts reportedly depended on just several hundred clones that had expanded rapidly and came from non-depleted graft cells. In some patients, high TCRbeta diversity at day 60 was attributed to recipient T cells and intrathymic progenitors that had survived conditioning.

Sequences LGHDT (CDR1) and YNNKEL (CDR2) are obtained from the germline V gene (reference sequence). The CDR3 has 15 amino acids, counting the end cysteine and phenylalanine. CDR3 DNA is the only sequence kept; it has 45 bases, read in frame from the first base. For this chain, trimming is 4 bases at the V end and 4 bases at the J end, and the number of junction bases without a gene match is 6. The library came from PCR. Sequencing took place on an Illumina HiSeq 2500. Molecular barcoding was employed in the preparation of TCR libraries, with unique molecular identifiers being used to normalize TCRbeta repertoire quantification. Using fastp at Q25 and MiXCR, TCRdb reprocessed the public reads and kept productive beta chains. Each CDR3 protein appears once, grouped with its most common genes and DNA. Within this sample are 450,000 to 550,000 distinct CDR3 sequences, with 9.5% to 12% of them counted one time only. The ten largest clones add up to approximately 15% of the sample.

Explained via the paper, the treatment or condition label denotes: allogeneic hematopoietic cell transplantation with graft depleted of TCRalphabeta T cells and CD19 B cells. TCRalphabeta/CD19-depleted allogeneic hematopoietic cell grafts were given to the transplant recipients, all of whom were children. This sequence originates from a female patient between 2 and 15 years old who had a stem cell transplant for aplastic anemia, so the T cells may come from the graft donor. The sequencing here drew on PBMCs, mostly from graft donor cells, taken 180 days after TCRalphabeta/CD19-depleted stem cell transplant. The chain joins TRBV3-1 to TRBJ2-2, with TRBD2 matching 7 junction bases. This receptor carries the CDR3 CASSPWDYPTGELFF. The sequenced DNA: TGTGCCAGCAGCCCGTGGGACTACCCCACCGGGGAGCTGTTTTTT.